The 26 T cell receptor beta chains below were found in one sample sequenced in a study of beta chain features in type 1 diabetes. TCRB transcripts that were expressed got sequenced, as all of the isolated RNA had been reverse transcribed. Clones were read by immunoSEQ multiplex PCR, and TCRdb kept only the in-frame ones, dropping some. The table has around 300,000 clones, less than 15% seen once. What was sequenced was central memory CD4+ T cells from blood. The source is a man in his thirties or forties in good health.

As to this clone: The identical CDR3 is also encoded by other nucleotide sequences in the sample. The genes are TRBV5-1 and TRBJ1-1; D not resolved. V lost 0 bases to trimming and J lost 0 bases, with 9 bases between them. In germline, CDR1 is SGHRS, CDR2 YFSETQ. This CDR3 is 15 amino acids long. The CDR3 is CASSLGSGLNTEAFF. The CDR3 coding sequence is TGCGCCAGCAGCTTGGGGTCTGGGTTGAACACTGAAGCTTTCTTT.

The rearrangement links TRBV9 to TRBJ1-2; 8 bases fit TRBD1. Germline V lookup: CDR1 SGDLS, CDR2 YYNGEE. The junction had 6 bases not matched to a gene; V was cut back by 4 bases and J by 4 bases. This CDR3 has 14 residues. CDR3 coding DNA: TGTGCCAGCAGCCAAGGACAGGGAGCCTATGGCTACACCTTC. The encoded protein is CASSQGQGAYGYTF.

This clone showed up just a few times. The rearrangement links TRBV11-2 to TRBJ2-2, with no clear D. The V end was cut by 5 bases, the J end by 3 bases, with 13 bases between. The germline CDR1 and CDR2 sequences are SGHAT and FQNNGV. This CDR3 spans 15 amino acids. The CDR3 region is CASSLWTRHTGELFF. CDR3 in DNA: TGTGCCAGCAGCCTATGGACGAGGCACACCGGGGAGCTGTTTTTT.

This clone was counted between two and nine times. The V call is TRBV7-2, the J call TRBJ2-3; tentative D call: TRBD2 (5 bases). Looked up from germline, CDR1 is SGHTA and CDR2 is FQGNSA. The CDR3 loop spans 18 amino acids. V lost 5 bases and J 6 bases, leaving 27 bases between the germline ends. CDR3 nucleotide sequence: TGTGCCAGCAGCCGACCACCCGCTAGCCCCGGACGAGGCGATACGCAGTATTTT. Its protein is CASSRPPASPGRGDTQYF.

This chain links TRBV6-5 with TRBJ1-2; D possibly corresponds to TRBD1 (6 bases). In germline, CDR1 is MNHEY, CDR2 SVGAGI. The CDR3 loop spans 14 amino acids. The V gene lost 5 bases and the J gene lost 6 bases, with 16 bases spanning the gap. The CDR3 coding sequence is TGTGCCAGCAGTGATCCCGGGACATACAATGGCTACACCTTC. It is translated as CASSDPGTYNGYTF.

This clone was seen a handful of times. The gene calls are TRBV5-4 and TRBJ1-4; D unresolved. Germline-derived CDR1 and CDR2 are SGHNT and YYREEE (reference sequence). CDR3 length: 12 amino acids. Trimming took 3 bases from V and 2 from J, leaving 2 bases between them. In nucleotides, the CDR3 is TGTGCCAGCAGCTACACTAATGAAAAACTGTTTTTT. Translated: CASSYTNEKLFF.

The V and J genes are TRBV11-3 and TRBJ2-1, with D perhaps matching TRBD1 or TRBD2 (6 bases each). Looked up from germline, CDR1 is SGHNT and CDR2 is YENEEA. The V gene lost 3 bases and the J gene lost 7 bases, with 10 bases spanning the gap. The CDR3 is 13 residues long. CDR3 residues: CASSFGGHNEQFF. As DNA, the CDR3 is TGTGCCAGCAGCTTTGGGGGGCATAATGAGCAGTTCTTC.

The genes are TRBV11-3 and TRBJ2-5, with TRBD1 identical over 12 bases. Germline V lookup: CDR1 SGHNT, CDR2 YENEEA. This CDR3 has 15 amino acids. The V and J ends lost 4 bases and 4 bases, in that order; junction bases with no gene match: 4. As DNA, the CDR3 is TGTGCCAGCAGCTCCGGGACAGGGGGCGTAGAGACCCAGTACTTC. Its protein is CASSSGTGGVETQYF.

The rearrangement links TRBV7-2 to TRBJ2-2, with 10 nucleotides matching TRBD2. Germline CDR1 SGHTA, CDR2 FQGNSA. The CDR3 has 16 residues. With V trimmed by 0 bases and J by 5 bases, 3 bases remained unmatched. The CDR3 region is CASSLASGRRTGELFF. Written as DNA, the CDR3 is TGTGCCAGCAGCTTAGCTAGCGGGAGGAGAACCGGGGAGCTGTTTTTT. The whole variable domain, remainder taken from reference TRBV7-2 and TRBJ2-2, is GAGVSQSPSNKVTEKGKDVELRCDPISGHTALYWYRQSLGQGLEFLIYFQGNSAPDKSGLPSDRFSAERTGGSVSTLTIQRTQQEDSAVYLCASSLASGRRTGELFFGEGSRLTVL.

There are a few counts of this clone. The chain has TRBV19 and TRBJ2-1; unclear D gene. Trimming cost V 3 bases and J 8 bases, with 5 bases left between them. Germline V gene lookup returns CDR1 LNHDA and CDR2 SQIVND (reference sequence). This CDR3 is 11 amino acids long. CDR3 DNA: TGTGCCAGTAGTATCAATTATGAGCAGTTCTTC. It translates to CASSINYEQFF.

This clone was counted ten times or more. The CDR3 coding sequence is TGTGCCAGCAGTGAGTTCTTGGAGACCCAGTACTTC. As protein: CASSEFLETQYF. The chain carries TRBV7-9 and TRBJ2-5; D remains unclear. The V gene's germline CDR1 is SEHNR and CDR2 FQNEAQ (reference sequence). Trimming stripped 6 bases from V and 5 bases from J, with 10 bases between. The CDR3 consists of 12 residues.

This clone was observed a few times. Within the sample, other DNA sequences also encode this same CDR3. This chain connects TRBV30 to TRBJ2-7; no clear D. Between the trimmed V and J ends, which lost 2 bases and 3 bases, there was a span of 11 bases. This CDR3 spans 13 amino acids. Germline assignment: CDR1 GTSNPN and CDR2 SVGIG (reference sequence). In DNA form, the CDR3 reads TGTGCCTGGAGTCTTGGACCGATCTACGAGCAGTACGTC. Amino acid sequence: CAWSLGPIYEQYV.

This clone was detected only a few times. J is TRBJ1-5 and V is TRBV10-3; D not resolved. Trimming took off 1 base at V and 4 bases at J, with 5 bases between the two ends. CDR1 and CDR2 from the germline V gene are ENHRY and SYGVKD. This CDR3 is built from 13 residues. This chain's CDR3 is CAISEFANQPQHF. CDR3 nucleotide sequence: TGTGCCATCAGTGAGTTTGCAAATCAGCCCCAGCATTTT.

The sample holds many counts of this clone. CDR3 loop: CASSHKRQGASQPQHF. The CDR3 DNA follows: TGCGCCAGCAGTCATAAGCGACAGGGGGCGAGTCAGCCCCAGCATTTT. The chain joins TRBV23-1 to TRBJ1-5; 10 bases align to TRBD1. TRBV23-1 has ORF status, its function being uncertain. V gave up 3 bases and J gave up 6 bases; unmatched junction bases: 8. The CDR3 length is 16 residues.

The chain couples TRBV11-2 to TRBJ2-3, with D possibly matching TRBD2 (5 bases). CDR1 is SGHAT and CDR2 is FQNNGV in the germline V gene. The CDR3 covers 14 residues. V was trimmed by 2 bases and J by 2 bases, leaving 8 bases between them. The DNA for the CDR3 is TGTGCCAGCAGCTTACTAGCTTACACAGATACGCAGTATTTT. Translated: CASSLLAYTDTQYF.

This sequence joins TRBV11-3 and TRBJ2-1, with 10 bases that match TRBD2. This CDR3 region has 15 residues. Trimming at V came to 5 bases and at J to 6 bases, leaving 7 bases not matched to a gene. Germline V gene data show CDR1 as SGHNT and CDR2 as YENEEA. The CDR3 is CASSPGLARPNEQFF. The CDR3 coding sequence is TGTGCCAGCAGCCCGGGACTAGCGAGACCCAATGAGCAGTTCTTC. The whole variable domain, filled in from reference TRBV11-3 and TRBJ2-1, reads EAGVVQSPRYKIIEKKQPVAFWCNPISGHNTLYWYLQNLGQGPELLIRYENEEAVDDSQLPKDRFSAERLKGVDSTLKIQPAELGDSAVYLCASSPGLARPNEQFFGPGTRLTVL.

This clone was observed a few times. This chain joins TRBV7-9 and TRBJ1-2; D remains ambiguous. Germline CDR1 is SEHNR and CDR2 is FQNEAQ (reference sequence). Trimming removed 2 bases at V and 8 bases at J, with 15 bases between. The CDR3 is 14 amino acids. The chain's CDR3 is CASSLWPNSDGYTF. The CDR3 region has the DNA TGTGCCAGCAGCTTATGGCCAAACTCCGACGGCTACACCTTC.

The table lists this clone with a few counts. This chain connects TRBV19 to TRBJ2-6; D could derive from TRBD1 or TRBD2 (6 bases each). CDR1 is LNHDA and CDR2 is SQIVND in the germline V gene (reference sequence). V was trimmed by 7 bases and J by 0 bases, leaving 13 bases between them. The CDR3 totals 16 residues. The DNA for the CDR3 is TGTGCCAGTATTTCGGGGGCAGGCTCTGGGGCCAACGTCCTGACTTTC. Amino acid sequence: CASISGAGSGANVLTF.

This clone came up a few times. The chain links TRBV6-5 to TRBJ1-5; maybe TRBD1 (5 bases). The CDR3 runs to 16 residues. V lost 4 bases and J lost 7, with 20 bases in between. Germline assignment: CDR1 MNHEY and CDR2 SVGAGI. CDR3 bases: TGTGCCAGCAGTTTTCGGGACCGGGCCGCGGGGCAGCCCCAGCATTTT. Translating gives CASSFRDRAAGQPQHF.

The V and J genes are TRBV30 and TRBJ2-5; D is uncertain. With 0 bases removed from V and 5 bases from J, the gap between germline ends came to 13 bases. From germline, CDR1 is GTSNPN and CDR2 SVGIG (reference sequence). This CDR3 has 14 residues. CDR3 coding DNA: TGTGCCTGGAGTGTTGTCCTACCAGAGGAGACCCAGTACTTC. This translates into CAWSVVLPEETQYF.

J is TRBJ2-1 and V is TRBV11-2, with a weak D call TRBD2 (5 bases). The ends were cut back, 3 bases at V and 9 bases at J, with 12 bases in the middle. CDR1 SGHAT and CDR2 FQNNGV come from the germline V gene. This CDR3 spans 13 amino acids. CDR3 DNA: TGTGCCAGCAGCTTCCCCCTGAGGGCTGAGCAGTTCTTC. This sequence encodes CASSFPLRAEQFF.

The chain carries TRBV7-2 and TRBJ2-3; D unresolved. V gave up 4 bases and J gave up 4 bases, with 12 bases separating them. The CDR3 runs to 14 residues. The germline gives CDR1 SGHTA, CDR2 FQGNSA. The CDR3 DNA sequence: TGTGCCAGCAGCTCCCCGCTACAGCCAGATACGCAGTATTTT. This codes for CASSSPLQPDTQYF.

The chain has TRBV5-6 and TRBJ2-3; TRBD2 matches 10 bases. V lost 1 base to trimming and J lost 2 bases; unmatched junction nucleotides: 4. The germline V gene encodes CDR1 SGHDT and CDR2 YYEEEE. The CDR3 runs 16 residues. In DNA, the CDR3 is TGTGCCAGCAGCTTGAGGACTAGCGGATACACAGATACGCAGTATTTT. It yields the protein CASSLRTSGYTDTQYF. The whole variable domain, remainder taken from reference TRBV5-6 and TRBJ2-3, is DAGVTQSPTHLIKTRGQQVTLRCSPKSGHDTVSWYQQALGQGPQFIFQYYEEEERQRGNFPDRFSGHQFPNYSSELNVNALLLGDSALYLCASSLRTSGYTDTQYFGPGTRLTVL.

The chain couples TRBV7-6 to TRBJ2-5; TRBD2 agrees at 10 bases. The CDR3 consists of 17 residues. With 1 base clipped from V and 2 bases from J, the junction kept 7 bases outside the gene matches. The germline gives CDR1 SGHVS, CDR2 FNYEAQ. The CDR3 DNA reads as TGTGCCAGCAGCTTAGGGACTAGCGGAGGCCTGCAAGAGACCCAGTACTTC. Protein product: CASSLGTSGGLQETQYF.

This clone was counted many times. The chain is built from TRBV18 and TRBJ2-2; the D gene could be TRBD1 or TRBD2 (5 bases each). Germline-derived CDR1 and CDR2 are KGHSH and LQKENI. There are 15 residues in the CDR3. The V end was cut by 3 bases, the J end by 8 bases, with 16 bases between. CDR3: CASSPRGASGGELFF. The CDR3 nucleotides read TGTGCCAGCTCACCGAGGGGCGCATCAGGAGGGGAGCTGTTTTTT.

The chain has TRBV6-4 and TRBJ2-5, with a possible D match to TRBD1 (5 bases). The CDR3 sequence is 10 residues long. Germline V CDR1 and CDR2: MRHNA, SNTAGT. CDR3 sequence: CADSKRTQYF. The CDR3 DNA sequence: TGTGCAGACAGTAAGAGAACCCAGTACTTC.